Reported below is one T cell receptor (beta chain). The CDR3 spans 16 residues. V lost 5 bases to trimming and J lost 1 base; unmatched junction nucleotides: 8. Per the germline V gene, CDR1 is SGHTA and CDR2 is FQGNSA. The data are from a study of T cell changes during pregnancy in multiple sclerosis. Repertoires were generated with immunoSEQ multiplex PCR, while TCRdb's copy carries only in-frame clones and drops some. The table has 57,000 or so clones, 75% to 95% seen once; the top ten hold 3% to 4%. The source is a female donor in good health, enrolled as a control in a pregnancy study. Sequenced here: peripheral blood, sampled after pregnancy. V gene TRBV7-2 combines with J gene TRBJ1-1, with TRBD1 matching 9 bases. CDR3 loop: CASSPFPGQGNTEAFF. The CDR3 nucleotides read TGTGCCAGCAGCCCATTCCCGGGACAGGGGAACACTGAAGCTTTCTTT.